A selection of T cell receptor beta chains follows, all from one sample in a study of T cells after yellow fever vaccination. Using its own MiXCR run on the 5' RACE reads, TCRdb lists one record per CDR3 protein. The sample holds a few hundred thousand distinct CDR3 sequences, 6.8% seen once. This sample comprised PBMCs, obtained about 41 days after the first yellow fever vaccination. These receptors were taken from a young man who received the YFV17D yellow fever vaccine. Both conserved end residues are part of each CDR3. A D gene is named only where the DNA matches it firmly. The size entry is marked missing in some rows and otherwise reads once, few, many or a size class.

j_call: TRBJ1-1
d_call: NA
cdr3_length: 12
v_call: TRBV19
clone_size: few
cdr3_nt: TGTGCCAGTAAGGACAGAGGCACTGAAGCTTTCTTT
cdr3_aa: CASKDRGTEAFF

j_call: TRBJ2-2
d_call: NA
cdr3_length: 14
v_call: TRBV6-1
clone_size: few
cdr3_nt: TGTGCCAGCAGTGAAAGGGTGGGCACCGGGGAGCTGTTTTTT
cdr3_aa: CASSERVGTGELFF

j_call: TRBJ1-2
d_call: NA
cdr3_length: 14
v_call: TRBV10-1
clone_size: NA
cdr3_nt: TGCGCCAGCGTTCCTCGGGGGCGCTTCTATGGCTACACCTTC
cdr3_aa: CASVPRGRFYGYTF

j_call: TRBJ1-4
d_call: NA
cdr3_length: 15
v_call: TRBV24-1
clone_size: few
cdr3_nt: TGTGCCACCAGTGATAATACCTCGGGGAATGAAAAACTGTTTTTT
cdr3_aa: CATSDNTSGNEKLFF

j_call: TRBJ2-1
d_call: TRBD2
cdr3_length: 14
v_call: TRBV12-3/TRBV12-4
clone_size: NA
cdr3_nt: TGTGCCAGCCTGCTACTAGCGGGGATGGGGGAGCAGTTCTTC
cdr3_aa: CASLLLAGMGEQFF

j_call: TRBJ2-5
d_call: NA
cdr3_length: 13
v_call: TRBV12-3/TRBV12-4
clone_size: NA
cdr3_nt: TGTGCCAGCACCGCGACTTTACAAGAGACCCAGTACTTC
cdr3_aa: CASTATLQETQYF

j_call: TRBJ1-1
d_call: NA
cdr3_length: 16
v_call: TRBV6-5
clone_size: NA
cdr3_nt: TGTGCCAGCAGTTACTCCTCCCTTCCGCCGAACACTGAAGCTTTCTTT
cdr3_aa: CASSYSSLPPNTEAFF

j_call: TRBJ2-1
d_call: TRBD2
cdr3_length: 15
v_call: TRBV29-1
clone_size: few
cdr3_nt: TGCAGCGACCTACCTGCTTCGACTAGCTCCAATGAGCAGTTCTTC
cdr3_aa: CSDLPASTSSNEQFF

j_call: TRBJ1-2
d_call: NA
cdr3_length: 13
v_call: TRBV7-2
clone_size: few
cdr3_nt: TGTGCCAGCACCACCGGGGTTAACTATGGCTACACCTTC
cdr3_aa: CASTTGVNYGYTF

j_call: TRBJ2-5
d_call: TRBD1
cdr3_length: 16
v_call: TRBV7-2
clone_size: NA
cdr3_nt: TGTGCCAGCAGCCCAAGCGGGACAGGGGTCTGGGAGACCCAGTACTTC
cdr3_aa: CASSPSGTGVWETQYF

j_call: TRBJ2-7
d_call: NA
cdr3_length: 12
v_call: TRBV9
clone_size: few
cdr3_nt: TGTGCCAGCAGCGCAGGCGAGAGCGAGCAGTACTTC
cdr3_aa: CASSAGESEQYF

j_call: TRBJ1-2
d_call: TRBD1
cdr3_length: 12
v_call: TRBV28
clone_size: few
cdr3_nt: TGTGCCAGCGGGGAAGACAGGGGTGGCTACACCTTC
cdr3_aa: CASGEDRGGYTF

j_call: TRBJ2-1
d_call: TRBD2
cdr3_length: 17
v_call: TRBV5-1
clone_size: few
cdr3_nt: TGCGCCAGCAGCGCACTAGCGGGGGGATCGTCATACAATGAGCAGTTCTTC
cdr3_aa: CASSALAGGSSYNEQFF